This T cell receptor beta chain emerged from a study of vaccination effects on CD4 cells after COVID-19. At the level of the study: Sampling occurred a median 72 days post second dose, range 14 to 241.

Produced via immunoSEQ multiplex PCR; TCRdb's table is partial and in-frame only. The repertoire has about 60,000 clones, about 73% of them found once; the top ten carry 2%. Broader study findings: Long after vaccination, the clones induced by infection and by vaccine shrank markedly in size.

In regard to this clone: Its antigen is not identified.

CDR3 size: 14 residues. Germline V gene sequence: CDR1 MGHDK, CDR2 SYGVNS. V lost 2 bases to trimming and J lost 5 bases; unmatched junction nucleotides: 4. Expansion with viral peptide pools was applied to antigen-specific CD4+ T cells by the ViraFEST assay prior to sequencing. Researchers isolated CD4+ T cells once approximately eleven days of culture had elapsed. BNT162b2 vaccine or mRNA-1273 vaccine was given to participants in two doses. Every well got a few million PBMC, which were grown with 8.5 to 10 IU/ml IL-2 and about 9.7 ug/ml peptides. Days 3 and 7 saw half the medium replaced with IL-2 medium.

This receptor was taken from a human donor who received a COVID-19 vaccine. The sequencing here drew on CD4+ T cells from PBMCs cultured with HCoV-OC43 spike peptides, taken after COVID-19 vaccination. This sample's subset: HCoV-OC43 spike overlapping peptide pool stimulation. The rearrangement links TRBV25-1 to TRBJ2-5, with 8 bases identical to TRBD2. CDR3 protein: CASSERGGVETQYF. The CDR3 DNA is TGTGCCAGCAGTGAACGGGGGGGTGTGGAGACCCAGTACTTC.